This T cell receptor beta chain was sequenced in a study of T cell responses to AZD1222 COVID-19 vaccine. Study-wide results and caveats: Vaccine-associated CD4 TCRs ranged over spike, dominating at 160-218 and 743-854. Donors were mostly white British, more females; clonal diversity possibly underestimated. Reportedly, close to half of spike-specific TCRs are directed against unmutated variant regions. Baseline testing showed seropositivity in only a handful of AZD1222 recipients.

Measured with immunoSEQ multiplex PCR; TCRdb has only the in-frame clones, and not every one. The sample yields about 110,000 clones, about four fifths seen once. As regards this clone: Antigen unknown.

This receptor was identified in an adult in good health. Specimen: peripheral blood, collected on day 0 of AZD1222 vaccination.

The CDR3 protein is CASSPGQLPTNEKLFF. As DNA, the CDR3 is TGCGCCAGCAGCCCGGGACAGTTACCAACTAATGAAAAACTGTTTTTT. V is TRBV4-3 and J is TRBJ1-4; 7 nucleotides align to TRBD1. Trimming at V came to 4 bases and at J to 0 bases, leaving 5 bases not matched to a gene. Germline values: CDR1 LGHNA, CDR2 YSLEER. The CDR3 is 16 residues long.